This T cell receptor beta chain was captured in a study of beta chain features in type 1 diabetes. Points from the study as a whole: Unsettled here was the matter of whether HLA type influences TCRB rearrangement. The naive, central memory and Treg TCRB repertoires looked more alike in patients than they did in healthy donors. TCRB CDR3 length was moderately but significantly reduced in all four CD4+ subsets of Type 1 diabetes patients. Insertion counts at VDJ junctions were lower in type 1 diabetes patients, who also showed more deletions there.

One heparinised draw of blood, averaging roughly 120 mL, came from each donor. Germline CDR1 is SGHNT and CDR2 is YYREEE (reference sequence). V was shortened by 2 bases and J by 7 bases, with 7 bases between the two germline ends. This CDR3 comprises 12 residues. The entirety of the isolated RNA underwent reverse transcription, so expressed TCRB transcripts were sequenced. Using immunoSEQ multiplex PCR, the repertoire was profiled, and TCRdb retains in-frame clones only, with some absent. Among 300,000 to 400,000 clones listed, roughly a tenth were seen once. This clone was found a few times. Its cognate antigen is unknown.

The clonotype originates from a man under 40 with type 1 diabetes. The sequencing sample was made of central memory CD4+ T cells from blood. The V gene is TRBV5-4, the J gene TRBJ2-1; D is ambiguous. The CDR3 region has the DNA TGTGCCAGCAGCTTTGATCCAAATGAGCAGTTCTTC. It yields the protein CASSFDPNEQFF.